These 13 T cell receptor beta chains came from one sample sequenced in a study of shared T cell receptors in the human thymus. The data were produced by immunoSEQ multiplex PCR, yet TCRdb's version contains in-frame clones alone and is incomplete. In the table there are just under 550,000 clones, approximately 80% of which are singletons. The data were also submitted as part of a second study, on human thymus T cells.

The sample consisted of thymocytes. The receptors derive from a boy under two years old with a congenital heart defect.

This clone was found a few times. This chain links TRBV4-2 with TRBJ2-1; TRBD2 aligns across 8 bases. The CDR3 runs to 18 residues. The trim removed 3 bases at V and 3 bases at J, leaving 13 bases unmatched. Germline-derived CDR1 and CDR2 are LGHNA and YNFKEQ. The CDR3 region is CASSHPGVGTRYYNEQFF. In nucleotides, the CDR3 is TGTGCCAGCAGCCACCCGGGAGTCGGGACTAGGTACTACAATGAGCAGTTCTTC.

The rearrangement joins TRBV5-1 to TRBJ2-1, with D perhaps matching TRBD2 (6 bases). The CDR3 loop spans 16 amino acids. The germline gives CDR1 SGHRS, CDR2 YFSETQ. V shed 1 base and J shed 0 bases, with 11 bases lying between them. CDR3 sequence: CASSLYAGSSYNEQFF. The CDR3 DNA reads as TGCGCCAGCAGCTTGTACGCGGGAAGCTCCTACAATGAGCAGTTCTTC.

The chain recombines TRBV30 with TRBJ2-7; 12 nucleotides align to TRBD2. This CDR3 has 13 residues. CDR1 GTSNPN and CDR2 SVGIG come from the germline V gene (reference sequence). Trimming cost V 5 bases and J 1 base; bases outside gene matches: 0. The CDR3, as DNA: TGTGCCTGGGGACTAGCGGGGTCCTACGAGCAGTACTTC. Translated, it gives CAWGLAGSYEQYF. Filled out from reference TRBV30 and TRBJ2-7, the complete variable domain reads SQTIHQWPATLVQPVGSPLSLECTVEGTSNPNLYWYRQAAGRGLQLLFYSVGIGQISSEVPQNLSASRPQDRQFILSSKKLLLSDSGFYLCAWGLAGSYEQYFGPGTRLTVT.

V gene TRBV7-2 combines with J gene TRBJ2-7, with D perhaps matching TRBD1 (5 bases). CDR3 length: 16 amino acids. Looked up from germline, CDR1 is SGHTA and CDR2 is FQGNSA. V was cut by 5 bases and J by 2 bases, with 19 bases left in between. CDR3 amino acids: CASSAEARQQAYEQYF. The CDR3 bases are TGTGCCAGCAGCGCGGAAGCGAGACAGCAGGCCTACGAGCAGTACTTC.

The rearrangement joins TRBV4-2 to TRBJ2-7, with D possibly being TRBD1 (5 bases). Germline CDR1 and CDR2: LGHNA and YNFKEQ. Between the trimmed V and J ends, which lost 1 base and 3 bases, there was a span of 10 bases. This CDR3 has 14 amino acids. CDR3 sequence (DNA): TGTGCCAGCAGCCAAGGGCAGGGAAACTACGAGCAGTACTTC. It yields the protein CASSQGQGNYEQYF.

This chain uses TRBV7-2 with TRBJ2-7, with D perhaps TRBD2 (6 bases). The germline V gene encodes CDR1 SGHTA and CDR2 FQGNSA. The CDR3 sequence is 12 residues long. V lost 8 bases and J 4 bases, leaving 12 bases between the germline ends. CDR3 in DNA: TGTGCCAGCTGCCAGGGAGGATACGAGCAGTACTTC. Protein product: CASCQGGYEQYF.

The V call is TRBV2, the J call TRBJ2-2; weak D call: TRBD1 (5 bases). The germline V and J ends were trimmed by 6 bases and 1 base, with 15 bases remaining between them. CDR3 length: 16 residues. CDR1 SNHLY and CDR2 FYNNEI come from the germline V gene. The CDR3 DNA reads TGTGCCAGCAGAGGATCAGGGATAAAGAACACCGGGGAGCTGTTTTTT. This sequence encodes CASRGSGIKNTGELFF.

The J gene is TRBJ1-1, the V gene TRBV10-3; D gene uncertain. V lost 11 bases, J lost 4 bases, and 17 bases lay in between. The germline V gene has CDR1 ENHRY and CDR2 SYGVKD. The CDR3 sequence is 13 residues long. Here the CDR3 reads CAVNGVLGTEAFF. The CDR3 DNA follows: TGTGCCGTGAACGGGGTGCTTGGCACTGAAGCTTTCTTT.

The chain joins TRBV15 to TRBJ1-1; TRBD1 agrees at 8 bases. Germline CDR1 LNHNV, CDR2 YYDKDF (reference sequence). The CDR3 has 20 amino acids. V shed 3 bases, J shed 0 bases, and the junction held 18 bases outside the gene matches. The CDR3 DNA follows: TGTGCCACCAGCAGTTCCTCCGGACAGGGATTGGGTCCCATGAACACTGAAGCTTTCTTT. It encodes CATSSSSGQGLGPMNTEAFF.

This chain uses TRBV28 with TRBJ2-7, with D maybe TRBD1 (6 bases). The CDR3 sequence is 12 residues long. Per germline, CDR1 MDHEN and CDR2 SYDVKM. V lost 6 bases, J lost 4 bases, and 10 bases lay in between. CDR3 nucleotides: TGTGCCAGCAGGCTAACAGGGTACGAGCAGTACTTC. Translated: CASRLTGYEQYF.

The chain joins TRBV9 to TRBJ2-5; TRBD1 matches at 7 bases. Trimming cost V 4 bases and J 5 bases; bases outside gene matches: 14. The CDR3 is 16 amino acids. Germline V lookup: CDR1 SGDLS, CDR2 YYNGEE. The CDR3 protein is CASSTTPGQSGETQYF. Here the CDR3 DNA reads TGTGCCAGCAGCACAACCCCGGGACAGTCGGGGGAGACCCAGTACTTC.

This clone appeared once. This sequence joins TRBV7-9 and TRBJ2-7; TRBD2 matches 7 bases. V lost 3 bases, J lost 6 bases, and 8 bases stayed unmatched. Germline V gene lookup returns CDR1 SEHNR and CDR2 FQNEAQ (reference sequence). This CDR3 is 14 amino acids long. The CDR3 DNA reads as TGTGCCAGCAGCTTGCGGGCGAGCGGGGTCGAGCAGTACTTC. Protein product: CASSLRASGVEQYF.

In nucleotides, the CDR3 is TGCGCCAGCGAGACCGGGTCACATCCCTACGAGCAGTACTTC. Encoded protein: CASETGSHPYEQYF. V gene TRBV5-1 combines with J gene TRBJ2-7; no clear D. The ends were cut back, 7 bases at V and 2 bases at J, with 16 bases in the middle. Germline lookup yields CDR1 SGHRS and CDR2 YFSETQ. CDR3 length: 14 residues.